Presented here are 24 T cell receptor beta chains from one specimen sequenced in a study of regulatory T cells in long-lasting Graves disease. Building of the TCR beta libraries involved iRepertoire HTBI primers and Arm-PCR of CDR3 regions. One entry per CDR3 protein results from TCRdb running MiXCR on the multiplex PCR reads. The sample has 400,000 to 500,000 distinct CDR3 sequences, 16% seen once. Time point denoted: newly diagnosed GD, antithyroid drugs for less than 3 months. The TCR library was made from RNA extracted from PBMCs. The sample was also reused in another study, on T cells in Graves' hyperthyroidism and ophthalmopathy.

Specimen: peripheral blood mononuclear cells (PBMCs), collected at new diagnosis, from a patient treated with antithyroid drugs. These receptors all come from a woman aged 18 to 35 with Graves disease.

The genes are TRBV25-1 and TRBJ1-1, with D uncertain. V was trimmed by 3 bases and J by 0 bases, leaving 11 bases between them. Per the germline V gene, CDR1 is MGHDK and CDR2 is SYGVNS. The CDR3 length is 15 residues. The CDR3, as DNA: TGTGCCAGCAGTGATCGGGGAATCGTGAACACTGAAGCTTTCTTT. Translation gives CASSDRGIVNTEAFF.

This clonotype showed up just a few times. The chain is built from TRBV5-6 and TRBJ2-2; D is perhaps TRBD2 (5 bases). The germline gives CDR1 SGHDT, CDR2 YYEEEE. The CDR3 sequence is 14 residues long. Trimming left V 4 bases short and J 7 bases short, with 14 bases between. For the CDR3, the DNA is TGTGCCAGCAGCCTTGGTTTGGAGGTCGGGGAGCTGTTTTTT. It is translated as CASSLGLEVGELFF.

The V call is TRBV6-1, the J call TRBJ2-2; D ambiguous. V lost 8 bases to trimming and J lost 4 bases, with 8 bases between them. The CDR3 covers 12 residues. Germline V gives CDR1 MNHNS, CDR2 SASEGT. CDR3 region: CASDPFTGELFF. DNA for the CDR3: TGTGCCAGCGACCCCTTCACCGGGGAGCTGTTTTTT.

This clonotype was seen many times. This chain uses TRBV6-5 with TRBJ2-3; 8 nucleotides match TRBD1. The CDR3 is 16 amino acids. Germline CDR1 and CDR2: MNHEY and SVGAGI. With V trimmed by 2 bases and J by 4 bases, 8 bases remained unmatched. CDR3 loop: CASSYGGTGRADTQYF. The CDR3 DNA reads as TGTGCCAGCAGTTACGGGGGGACAGGAAGGGCAGATACGCAGTATTTT.

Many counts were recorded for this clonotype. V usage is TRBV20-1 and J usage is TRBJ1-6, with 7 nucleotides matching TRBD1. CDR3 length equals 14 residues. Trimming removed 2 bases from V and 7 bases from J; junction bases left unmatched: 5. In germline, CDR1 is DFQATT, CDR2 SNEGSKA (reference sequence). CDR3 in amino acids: CSARKTGPNSPLHF. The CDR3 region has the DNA TGCAGTGCTAGAAAGACAGGGCCGAATTCACCCCTCCACTTT.

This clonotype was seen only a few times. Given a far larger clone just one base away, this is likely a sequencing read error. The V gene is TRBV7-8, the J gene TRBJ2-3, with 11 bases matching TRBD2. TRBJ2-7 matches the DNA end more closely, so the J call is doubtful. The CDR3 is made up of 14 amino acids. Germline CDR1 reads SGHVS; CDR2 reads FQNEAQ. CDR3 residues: CASSVTSGVPEQYF. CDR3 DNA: TGTGCCAGCAGCGTGACTAGCGGGGTGCCGGAGCAGTACTTC.

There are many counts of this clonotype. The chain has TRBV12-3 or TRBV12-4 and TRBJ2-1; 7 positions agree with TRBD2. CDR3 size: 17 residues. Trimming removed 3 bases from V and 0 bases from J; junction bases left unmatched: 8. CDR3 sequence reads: CASSFYPAGSSYNEQFF. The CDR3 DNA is TGTGCCAGCAGTTTCTACCCAGCGGGGAGCTCCTACAATGAGCAGTTCTTC.

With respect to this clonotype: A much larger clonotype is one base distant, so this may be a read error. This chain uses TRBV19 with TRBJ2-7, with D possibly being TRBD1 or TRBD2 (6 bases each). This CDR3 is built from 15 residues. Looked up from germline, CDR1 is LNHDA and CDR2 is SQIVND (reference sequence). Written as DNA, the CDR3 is TGTGCCGGTAGCCTATCGGGGGCAGGTCCCTACGAGCAGTACTTC. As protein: CAGSLSGAGPYEQYF.

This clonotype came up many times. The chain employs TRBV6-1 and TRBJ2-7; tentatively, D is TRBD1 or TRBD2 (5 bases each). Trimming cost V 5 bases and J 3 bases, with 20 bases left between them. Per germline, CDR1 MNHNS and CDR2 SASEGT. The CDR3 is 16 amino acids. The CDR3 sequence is CASSTDLGRRSYEQYF. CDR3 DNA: TGTGCCAGCAGTACGGACTTGGGACGAAGGAGCTACGAGCAGTACTTC.

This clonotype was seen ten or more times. The CDR3 DNA reads as TGTGCCAGCAGCTTACTAACCGCCTACAATGAGCAGTTCTTC. The encoded protein is CASSLLTAYNEQFF. The chain carries TRBV7-2 and TRBJ2-1, with D uncertain. V was shortened by 2 bases and J by 2 bases, with 7 bases between the two germline ends. This CDR3 has 14 residues. From germline, CDR1 is SGHTA and CDR2 FQGNSA.

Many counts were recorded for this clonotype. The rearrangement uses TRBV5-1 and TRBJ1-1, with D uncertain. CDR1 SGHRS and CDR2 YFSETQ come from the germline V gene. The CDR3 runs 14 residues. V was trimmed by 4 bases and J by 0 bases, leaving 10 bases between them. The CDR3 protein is CASSETDLNTEAFF. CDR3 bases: TGCGCCAGCAGCGAGACCGATTTGAACACTGAAGCTTTCTTT. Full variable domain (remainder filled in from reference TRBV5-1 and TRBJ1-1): KAGVTQTPRYLIKTRGQQVTLSCSPISGHRSVSWYQQTPGQGLQFLFEYFSETQRNKGNFPGRFSGRQFSNSRSEMNVSTLELGDSALYLCASSETDLNTEAFFGQGTRLTVV.

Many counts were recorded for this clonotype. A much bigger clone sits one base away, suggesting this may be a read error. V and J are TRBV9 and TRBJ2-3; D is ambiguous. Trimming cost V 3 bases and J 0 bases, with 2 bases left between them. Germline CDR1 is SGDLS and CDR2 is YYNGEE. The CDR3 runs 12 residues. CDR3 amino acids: CASSASTDTQYF. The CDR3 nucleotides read TGTGCCAGCAGCGCTAGCACAGATACGCAGTATTTT.

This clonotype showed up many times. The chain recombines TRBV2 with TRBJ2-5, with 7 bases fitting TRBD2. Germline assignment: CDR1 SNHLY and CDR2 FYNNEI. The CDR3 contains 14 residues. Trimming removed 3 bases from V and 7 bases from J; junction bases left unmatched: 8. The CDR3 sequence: CASSEGPSGRTQYF. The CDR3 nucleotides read TGTGCCAGCAGTGAGGGGCCTAGCGGCCGGACCCAGTACTTC.

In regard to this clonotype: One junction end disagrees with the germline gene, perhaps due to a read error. The CDR3 loop is CASSQGFVDKRENGQFF. CDR3 DNA sequence: TGCGCCAGCAGCCAAGGGTTTGTGGATAAGCGGGAGAATGGGCAGTTCTTC. The V gene is TRBV4-1, the J gene TRBJ2-1; 8 bases are shared with TRBD2. CDR1 is MGHRA, CDR2 YSYEKL, per germline. The CDR3 is 17 residues long.

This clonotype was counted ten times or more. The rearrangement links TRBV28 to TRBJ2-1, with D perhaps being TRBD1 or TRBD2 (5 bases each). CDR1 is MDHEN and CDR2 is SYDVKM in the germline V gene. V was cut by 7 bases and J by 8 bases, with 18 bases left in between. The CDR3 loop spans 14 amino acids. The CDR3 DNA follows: TGTGCCAGCACACCAGTGGACCGAGGGGATGAGCAGTTCTTC. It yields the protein CASTPVDRGDEQFF.

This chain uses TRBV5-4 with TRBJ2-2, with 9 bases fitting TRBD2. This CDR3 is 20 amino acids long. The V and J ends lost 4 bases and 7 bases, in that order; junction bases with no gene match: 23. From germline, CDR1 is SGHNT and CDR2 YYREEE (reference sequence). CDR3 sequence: CASSPIPLMGGRALNGELFF. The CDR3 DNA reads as TGTGCCAGCAGCCCAATCCCCCTTATGGGCGGGAGGGCCTTGAACGGGGAGCTGTTTTTT.

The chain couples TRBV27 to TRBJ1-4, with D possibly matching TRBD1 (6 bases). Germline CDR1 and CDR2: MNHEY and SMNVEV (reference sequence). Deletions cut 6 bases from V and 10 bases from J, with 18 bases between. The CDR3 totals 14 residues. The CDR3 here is CASSPGTRRIKLFF. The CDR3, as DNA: TGTGCCAGCAGCCCGGGGACAAGAAGGATAAAACTGTTTTTT.

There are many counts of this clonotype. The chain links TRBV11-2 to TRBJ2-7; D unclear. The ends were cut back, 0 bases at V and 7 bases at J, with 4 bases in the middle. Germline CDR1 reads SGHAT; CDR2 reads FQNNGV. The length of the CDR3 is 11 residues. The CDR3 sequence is CASSLDGEQYF. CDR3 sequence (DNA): TGTGCCAGCAGCTTAGATGGTGAGCAGTACTTC.

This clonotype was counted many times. Written as DNA, the CDR3 is TGTGCCAGCAGTTTGGTTAATATGAACACTGAAGCTTTCTTT. Translation gives CASSLVNMNTEAFF. V and J are TRBV28 and TRBJ1-1; D is unresolved. The CDR3 is 14 residues long. In germline, CDR1 is MDHEN, CDR2 SYDVKM. V lost 3 bases and J 0 bases, leaving 8 bases between the germline ends.

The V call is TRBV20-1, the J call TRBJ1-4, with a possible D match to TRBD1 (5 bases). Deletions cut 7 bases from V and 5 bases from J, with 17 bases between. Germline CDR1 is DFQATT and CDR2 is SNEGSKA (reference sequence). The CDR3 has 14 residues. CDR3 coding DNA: TGCAGTGGAGGGGATCGGGCAAAGAATGAAAAACTGTTTTTT. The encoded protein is CSGGDRAKNEKLFF.

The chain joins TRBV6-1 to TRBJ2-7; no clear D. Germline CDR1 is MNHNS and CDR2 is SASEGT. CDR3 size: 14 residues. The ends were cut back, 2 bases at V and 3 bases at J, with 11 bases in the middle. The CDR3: CASSEPRRDYEQYF. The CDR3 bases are TGTGCCAGCAGTGAACCCAGGAGAGACTACGAGCAGTACTTC.

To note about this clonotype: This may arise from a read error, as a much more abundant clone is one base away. The chain's CDR3 is CASSFRHPAGNQRQHF. The CDR3 DNA reads as TGTGCCAGCAGCTTCCGACATCCCGCAGGCAATCAGCGCCAGCATTTT. This chain joins TRBV7-2 and TRBJ1-5; D not resolved. Germline V gene sequence: CDR1 SGHTA, CDR2 FQGNSA. This CDR3 spans 16 amino acids.

DNA of the CDR3: TGCAGCGTTGAAGATAGGTTAAAGGGGGGCTATGGCTACACCTTC. Translating it yields CSVEDRLKGGYGYTF. The J gene is TRBJ1-2, the V gene TRBV29-1; possibly TRBD1 for D (6 bases). Germline V gene sequence: CDR1 SQVTM, CDR2 ANQGSEA. With 0 bases removed from V and 4 bases from J, the gap between germline ends came to 15 bases. The CDR3 runs 15 residues. Full variable domain (missing parts from reference TRBV29-1 and TRBJ1-2): SAVISQKPSRDICQRGTSLTIQCQVDSQVTMMFWYRQQPGQSLTLIATANQGSEATYESGFVIDKFPISRPNLTFSTLTVSNMSPEDSSIYLCSVEDRLKGGYGYTFGSGTRLTVV.

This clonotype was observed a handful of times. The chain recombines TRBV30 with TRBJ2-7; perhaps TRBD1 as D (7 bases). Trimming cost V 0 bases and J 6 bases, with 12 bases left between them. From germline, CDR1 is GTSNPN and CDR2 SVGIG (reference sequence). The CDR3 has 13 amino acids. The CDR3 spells CAWSVSGGSEQYF. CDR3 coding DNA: TGTGCCTGGAGTGTATCAGGGGGGAGCGAGCAGTACTTC.